Below, 30 T cell receptor beta chains from the same sample are listed, as sequenced in a study of cytomegalovirus exposure and HLA in healthy donors (dated by TCRdb to about 2017). The method behind the library was the immunoSEQ multiplex PCR assay. For the multiplex PCR, a mixture combining 60 forward primers for TCR Vbeta segments and 13 reverse primers for TCR Jbeta segments was used. The table comes from immuneACCESS by way of TCRdb, which keeps in-frame sequences with V and J called. Part of the clones is missing from these tables; in studies checked, under half for an unresolved V gene and the rest for unknown reasons. The sample records roughly 130,000 clones, about 76% of which are singletons. 6.6% of the sample is taken by the ten largest. Sequenced input: PBMCs. The receptor source for this set is a man in his forties or fifties in good health and CMV-seropositive.

The chain employs TRBV5-1 and TRBJ2-1; D is ambiguous. V lost 3 bases and J 8 bases, leaving 12 bases between the germline ends. The germline gives CDR1 SGHRS, CDR2 YFSETQ. This CDR3 contains 13 residues. The CDR3 region is CASSSRPADEQFF. In DNA, the CDR3 is TGCGCCAGCAGCTCCCGTCCGGCGGATGAGCAGTTCTTC.

The rearrangement links TRBV6-5 to TRBJ2-1, with TRBD2 identical over 8 bases. Looked up from germline, CDR1 is MNHEY and CDR2 is SVGAGI. The CDR3 contains 14 residues. With 3 bases clipped from V and 5 bases from J, the junction kept 3 bases outside the gene matches. The CDR3 DNA reads as TGTGCCAGCAGTTATGACGGGGGGGACAATGAGCAGTTCTTC. Its protein product is CASSYDGGDNEQFF.

With respect to this clone: Other nucleotide sequences from this sample produce the same CDR3. The chain combines TRBV7-2 with TRBJ2-2; 10 nucleotides agree with TRBD1. The CDR3 spans 15 residues. Germline CDR1 SGHTA, CDR2 FQGNSA. Trimming removed 1 base from V and 5 bases from J; junction bases left unmatched: 1. The CDR3 nucleotides are TGTGCCAGCAGCTTAGAGGGACAGGGGACCGGGGAGCTGTTTTTT. Translated, it gives CASSLEGQGTGELFF.

This clone occurred a few times. This same CDR3 is encoded by further DNA sequences in the sample. The rearrangement links TRBV2 to TRBJ2-1; no definite D call. The CDR3 runs 11 residues. Germline V CDR1 and CDR2: SNHLY, FYNNEI. V shed 4 bases and J shed 9 bases, with 7 bases lying between them. This CDR3 reads CASSGRSEQFF. The DNA of the CDR3 is TGTGCCAGCAGTGGTAGAAGTGAGCAGTTCTTC.

The chain carries TRBV28 and TRBJ1-2, with D perhaps TRBD1 (5 bases). Trimming pared 6 bases from V and 5 bases from J, leaving 16 bases between. This CDR3 is 14 amino acids long. Germline CDR1 is MDHEN and CDR2 is SYDVKM. Here the CDR3 reads CASSPGRARYGYTF. CDR3 coding DNA: TGTGCCAGCAGCCCCGGCAGGGCTAGGTATGGCTACACCTTC.

This clone was seen only a few times. The chain employs TRBV6-5 and TRBJ2-1, with D possibly TRBD2 on 5 matching bases. This CDR3 has 15 amino acids. The V end lost 2 bases, the J end lost 3 bases, and 11 bases lay between the germline ends. Germline loops: CDR1 MNHEY, CDR2 SVGAGI. The CDR3 coding sequence is TGTGCCAGCAGTTACCGAGCCGGGATCTACAATGAGCAGTTCTTC. Translating it yields CASSYRAGIYNEQFF.

V usage is TRBV5-5 and J usage is TRBJ2-3; the D is unclear. V was trimmed by 0 bases and J by 0 bases, leaving 5 bases between them. The CDR3 sequence is 14 residues long. Germline values: CDR1 SGHKS, CDR2 YYEKEE (reference sequence). The CDR3 reads CASSLASSTDTQYF. CDR3 in DNA: TGTGCCAGCAGCTTGGCTTCGAGCACAGATACGCAGTATTTT. Looking up the rest from reference TRBV5-5 and TRBJ2-3 gives the full variable domain: DAGVTQSPTHLIKTRGQQVTLRCSPISGHKSVSWYQQVLGQGPQFIFQYYEKEERGRGNFPDRFSARQFPNYSSELNVNALLLGDSALYLCASSLASSTDTQYFGPGTRLTVL.

Regarding this clone: A junction boundary mismatches the germline segment, possibly from a read error. The V call is TRBV19, the J call TRBJ1-2; no clear D. The CDR3 length is 15 residues. Germline CDR1 LNHDA, CDR2 SQIVND (reference sequence). CDR3 residues: CASSTRAGRSYGYPF. DNA of the CDR3: TGTGCCAGTAGTACGCGGGCGGGGAGAAGCTATGGCTACCCCTTC.

V and J are TRBV6-1 and TRBJ1-2; 9 nucleotides match TRBD1. The germline CDR1 and CDR2 sequences are MNHNS and SASEGT. The CDR3 spans 14 residues. The trim removed 5 bases at V and 6 bases at J, leaving 7 bases unmatched. The CDR3 DNA follows: TGTGCCAGCAGTTTTACAGGGGGCTCCGATGGCTACACCTTC. Translation gives CASSFTGGSDGYTF.

This clone was detected only once. V gene TRBV2 combines with J gene TRBJ2-2; D possibly corresponds to TRBD2 (6 bases). The V gene's germline CDR1 is SNHLY and CDR2 FYNNEI. The CDR3 spans 16 residues. Trimming pared 4 bases from V and 1 base from J, leaving 13 bases between. The CDR3 region has the DNA TGTGCCAGCAGTGTGCAACGGGGGAGGAACACCGGGGAGCTGTTTTTT. Encoded protein: CASSVQRGRNTGELFF.

The genes are TRBV28 and TRBJ2-2; D uncertain. This CDR3 is 15 amino acids long. Trimming took off 3 bases at V and 0 bases at J, with 8 bases between the two ends. Germline V gives CDR1 MDHEN, CDR2 SYDVKM. CDR3 nucleotide sequence: TGTGCCAGCAGTTTTTGGGCCTCGAACACCGGGGAGCTGTTTTTT. Amino acids: CASSFWASNTGELFF.

Details on this clone: Additional DNA sequences in this sample encode the identical CDR3. The chain joins TRBV15 to TRBJ2-3; no reliable D call. In germline, CDR1 is LNHNV, CDR2 YYDKDF (reference sequence). The CDR3 has 12 residues. The V and J ends lost 1 base and 6 bases respectively, with 5 bases between them. CDR3 loop: CATSRGADTQYF. The CDR3 bases are TGTGCCACCAGCAGAGGGGCGGATACGCAGTATTTT. The whole variable domain, remainder taken from reference TRBV15 and TRBJ2-3, is DAMVIQNPRYQVTQFGKPVTLSCSQTLNHNVMYWYQQKSSQAPKLLFHYYDKDFNNEADTPDNFQSRRPNTSFCFLDIRSPGLGDTAMYLCATSRGADTQYFGPGTRLTVL.

The chain has TRBV11-2 and TRBJ1-6; D is ambiguous. Per the germline V gene, CDR1 is SGHAT and CDR2 is FQNNGV. This CDR3 contains 18 residues. Trimming left V 5 bases short and J 4 bases short, with 21 bases between. CDR3 loop: CASSQALLGVKYNSPLHF. CDR3 DNA: TGTGCCAGCAGCCAGGCCCTGCTGGGTGTAAAGTATAATTCACCCCTCCACTTT.

The rearrangement uses TRBV2 and TRBJ2-5; the match to TRBD2 covers 7 bases. The CDR3 extends over 15 amino acids. The junction had 9 bases not matched to a gene; V was cut back by 4 bases and J by 4 bases. Germline CDR1 reads SNHLY; CDR2 reads FYNNEI. The CDR3 DNA is TGTGCCAGCAGTGGGCGGTCGACGGGGGGAGAGACCCAGTACTTC. It translates to CASSGRSTGGETQYF. Full variable domain (remainder filled in from reference TRBV2 and TRBJ2-5): EPEVTQTPSHQVTQMGQEVILRCVPISNHLYFYWYRQILGQKVEFLVSFYNNEISEKSEIFDDQFSVERPDGSNFTLKIRSTKLEDSAMYFCASSGRSTGGETQYFGPGTRLLVL.

This clone appeared a single time. This chain joins TRBV5-8 and TRBJ2-3, with D maybe TRBD1 (6 bases). The length of the CDR3 is 14 residues. Germline loops: CDR1 SGHTS, CDR2 YDEGEE. V lost 0 bases and J 1 base, leaving 6 bases between the germline ends. The DNA of the CDR3 is TGTGCCAGCAGCTTGGGGACAGGCACAGATACGCAGTATTTT. Protein: CASSLGTGTDTQYF.

The chain uses TRBV15 and TRBJ2-3; the match to TRBD2 covers 7 bases. CDR1 and CDR2 from the germline V gene are LNHNV and YYDKDF (reference sequence). V trimming: 5 bases; J trimming: 2 bases; junction bases outside the gene matches: 10. The CDR3 length is 16 residues. The CDR3 region is CATSRYQSGVTDTQYF. The CDR3 region has the DNA TGTGCCACCAGCCGATATCAGAGCGGGGTCACAGATACGCAGTATTTT.

This clone has a handful of counts. The chain links TRBV5-1 to TRBJ2-6; possible D gene TRBD2, 6 bases. V gave up 7 bases and J gave up 2 bases, with 13 bases separating them. This CDR3 contains 15 residues. CDR1 and CDR2 (germline): SGHRS, YFSETQ. This CDR3 is CASEEGMAGANVLTF. The CDR3 DNA is TGCGCCAGCGAGGAGGGGATGGCTGGGGCCAACGTCCTGACTTTC.

The chain uses TRBV5-4 and TRBJ2-3, with 7 bases that match TRBD2. V shed 0 bases, J shed 4 bases, and the junction held 11 bases outside the gene matches. The germline CDR1 and CDR2 sequences are SGHNT and YYREEE (reference sequence). The length of the CDR3 is 17 residues. The CDR3 here is CASSLVGGGEMSDTQYF. The CDR3 bases are TGTGCCAGCAGCTTGGTGGGGGGAGGGGAGATGTCAGATACGCAGTATTTT.

The CDR3: CASSRSPLVSSGGTDTQYF. The CDR3 nucleotides read TGTGCCAGCAGTCGATCGCCCCTAGTGTCTAGCGGGGGAACAGATACGCAGTATTTT. The gene calls are TRBV2 and TRBJ2-3; TRBD2 agrees at 10 bases. Germline trimming cut 5 bases from V and 3 bases from J; bases unmatched to any gene: 17. The CDR3 spans 19 residues. Germline-derived CDR1 and CDR2 are SNHLY and FYNNEI. Full variable domain (rest looked up from reference TRBV2 and TRBJ2-3): EPEVTQTPSHQVTQMGQEVILRCVPISNHLYFYWYRQILGQKVEFLVSFYNNEISEKSEIFDDQFSVERPDGSNFTLKIRSTKLEDSAMYFCASSRSPLVSSGGTDTQYFGPGTRLTVL.

This rearrangement joins TRBV27 to TRBJ1-5; TRBD1 aligns across 8 bases. The germline V gene has CDR1 MNHEY and CDR2 SMNVEV (reference sequence). V shed 5 bases and J 3 bases; nucleotides not matched to a gene: 6. CDR3 length equals 15 residues. CDR3 bases: TGTGCCAGCAGTCACCGGACAGGGAACAATCAGCCCCAGCATTTT. Its protein product is CASSHRTGNNQPQHF.

The J gene is TRBJ2-2, the V gene TRBV7-6; D is undetermined. The CDR3 loop spans 14 amino acids. V lost 5 bases and J lost 1, with 8 bases in between. Per germline, CDR1 SGHVS and CDR2 FNYEAQ. The CDR3 spells CASSDIGNTGELFF. The CDR3 DNA follows: TGTGCCAGCAGCGACATTGGGAACACCGGGGAGCTGTTTTTT.

CDR3 bases: TGTGCCAGCAGCCCAGGGGCTAGCGGGGGAGAGACCCAGTACTTC. Its translation is CASSPGASGGETQYF. V is TRBV14 and J is TRBJ2-5; 10 positions match TRBD2. The germline CDR1 and CDR2 sequences are SGHDN and FVKESK. The trim removed 4 bases at V and 4 bases at J, leaving 6 bases unmatched. CDR3 length: 15 residues.

This chain uses TRBV18 with TRBJ1-5; D is perhaps TRBD1 (5 bases). Germline assignment: CDR1 KGHSH and CDR2 LQKENI. The germline V and J ends were trimmed by 5 bases and 6 bases, with 11 bases remaining between them. This CDR3 comprises 13 residues. CDR3 nucleotides: TGTGCCAGCTCAGACAGCAGGGCTCAGCCCCAGCATTTT. Translating it yields CASSDSRAQPQHF.

The chain carries TRBV27 and TRBJ2-7; 9 nucleotides match TRBD1. Germline lookup yields CDR1 MNHEY and CDR2 SMNVEV (reference sequence). CDR3 size: 15 residues. J was trimmed by 7 bases and V by 4 bases; bases with no gene match: 11. This chain's CDR3 is CASSSPGTGHGEQYF. CDR3 nucleotides: TGTGCCAGCAGTTCACCCGGGACAGGGCACGGAGAGCAGTACTTC.

The chain is built from TRBV7-8 and TRBJ2-7, with 7 bases matching TRBD1. After removal of 4 bases from V and 5 bases from J, the junction contained 11 bases not matched to a gene. This CDR3 is built from 15 residues. Looked up from germline, CDR1 is SGHVS and CDR2 is FQNEAQ. CDR3 sequence (DNA): TGTGCCAGCAGCTGGGAAGGGACAGCTCCTCACGAGCAGTACTTC. Amino acid sequence: CASSWEGTAPHEQYF.

The chain carries TRBV29-1 and TRBJ2-5, with 12 bases aligning to TRBD2. Trimming took 0 bases from V and 4 from J; bases not matched to a gene: 12. The CDR3 loop spans 18 amino acids. The V gene's germline CDR1 is SQVTM and CDR2 ANQGSEA. DNA of the CDR3: TGCAGCGTTGAAGACCCTCTAGCGGGAGGGCTAATAGGAGAGACCCAGTACTTC. Its translation is CSVEDPLAGGLIGETQYF.

This clone occurred a few times. The J gene is TRBJ2-3, the V gene TRBV18; no firm D call. Germline CDR1 is KGHSH and CDR2 is LQKENI. This CDR3 spans 13 amino acids. V gave up 4 bases and J gave up 0 bases, with 5 bases separating them. The CDR3 DNA is TGTGCCAGCTCACTCTCTAGCACAGATACGCAGTATTTT. Amino acid sequence: CASSLSSTDTQYF.

This clone was counted between two and nine times. The chain uses TRBV10-3 and TRBJ1-4; 10 bases agree with TRBD1. The J segment lost 4 bases and the V segment lost 6 bases, leaving 2 bases of the junction unmatched. The germline V gene encodes CDR1 ENHRY and CDR2 SYGVKD. The CDR3 runs to 14 residues. The CDR3 sequence is CAIRGTGDNEKLFF. The CDR3 DNA follows: TGTGCCATCAGGGGGACAGGGGATAATGAAAAACTGTTTTTT.

This clone appeared a few times. The V and J genes are TRBV5-1 and TRBJ2-5, with 13 bases aligning to TRBD2. Unmatched junction bases numbered 10, after V lost 3 bases and J lost 5 bases. Germline V lookup: CDR1 SGHRS, CDR2 YFSETQ. The CDR3 extends over 17 amino acids. The CDR3 loop reads CASSWGLAGYQGETQYF. The CDR3 DNA reads TGCGCCAGCAGCTGGGGACTAGCGGGATACCAGGGGGAGACCCAGTACTTC.

This chain joins TRBV11-3 and TRBJ2-3; 12 bases align to TRBD2. Losses at the gene ends were 1 base for V and 6 bases for J; bases not matched to a gene: 5. The CDR3 extends over 16 amino acids. The germline V gene has CDR1 SGHNT and CDR2 YENEEA. CDR3 loop: CASSLGLAGVVDTQYF. The CDR3 DNA follows: TGTGCCAGCAGCTTAGGACTAGCGGGAGTTGTGGATACGCAGTATTTT.